Listed here is a single T cell receptor (beta chain). Its target is not known. The sample is drawn from a study of cytomegalovirus exposure and HLA in healthy donors. The validation cohort, a group of 120 subjects, included the donors and was separate from the approximately 650-subject first cohort. The V gene's germline CDR1 is KGHSH and CDR2 LQKENI. V lost 2 bases to trimming and J lost 0 bases, with 10 bases between them. This CDR3 comprises 15 residues. Method: immunoSEQ multiplex PCR; TCRdb's copy keeps in-frame clones and lacks some. The sample has 110,000 or so clones, 88% seen once. Notes on the study in general: Testing in vitro showed a few CMV-associated chains specific for CMV antigens.

The rearrangement uses TRBV18 and TRBJ1-1; D is possibly TRBD1 (5 bases). The source of this sequence is a man between 18 and 29 years old in good health and CMV-seronegative. Sequencing was done on a sample of PBMCs. CDR3 residues: CASSPGAGVNTEAFF. DNA of the CDR3: TGTGCCAGCTCACCAGGTGCGGGGGTGAACACTGAAGCTTTCTTT.